This is a list of T cell receptor beta chains from one sample in a study of CD8 T cells in ankylosing spondylitis. Via MiXCR, TCRdb re-called the 5' RACE reads, giving one row per CDR3 protein. This table has 250,000 or so distinct CDR3 sequences, about 24% appearing once. Material for sequencing was blood, either unsorted or a sorted T cell fraction (not recorded which). The receptors shown here come from a male donor with ankylosing spondylitis or in good health (not recorded which). The CDR3 runs from the conserved cysteine through the conserved F or W. A D gene is named only where the DNA matches it firmly. Where a row states a size, it is once, few, many or the class of an expanded clone; other rows omit it.

J	V	size	D	CDR3	DNA
TRBJ1-5	TRBV12-3/TRBV12-4	few	-	CASSPGEAQPQHF	TGTGCCAGCAGTCCAGGGGAGGCTCAGCCCCAGCATTTT
TRBJ2-1	TRBV10-3	many	-	CAISESPRSNEQFF	TGTGCCATCAGTGAGTCTCCCCGGAGCAATGAGCAGTTCTTC
TRBJ2-5	TRBV10-3	few	-	CAISEGPGAQETQYF	TGTGCCATCAGTGAGGGGCCAGGGGCTCAAGAGACCCAGTACTTC
TRBJ2-7	TRBV20-1	-	-	CSAPRDTPYEQYF	TGCAGTGCTCCCCGGGATACTCCCTACGAGCAGTACTTC
TRBJ1-6	TRBV20-1	many	TRBD1	CSVRLTGGTYNSPLHF	TGCAGTGTTAGGTTGACAGGGGGGACCTATAATTCACCCCTCCACTTT
TRBJ2-7	TRBV24-1	-	-	CATSDSVSDYEQYF	TGTGCCACCAGTGATTCCGTCAGCGACTACGAGCAGTACTTC
TRBJ2-7	TRBV20-1	many	-	CSASLQGRYEQYF	TGCAGTGCTAGTCTACAGGGGAGGTACGAGCAGTACTTC
TRBJ2-2	TRBV15	-	-	CATSTRTNTGELFF	TGTGCCACCAGCACCAGAACGAACACCGGGGAGCTGTTTTTT
TRBJ2-1	TRBV29-1	many	TRBD1	CSVEVRRGGLIDEQFF	TGCAGCGTTGAAGTGAGGAGAGGGGGCCTTATAGATGAGCAGTTCTTC
TRBJ2-1	TRBV4-2	-	-	CASSQDRGVRYNEQFF	TGTGCCAGCAGCCAAGATCGAGGAGTGAGATACAATGAGCAGTTCTTC
TRBJ2-1	TRBV10-3	few	TRBD1	CAISPGTDPYNEQFF	TGTGCCATCAGTCCCGGGACAGACCCTTACAATGAGCAGTTCTTC
TRBJ2-1	TRBV24-1	many	TRBD1	CATSPLGQGNEQFF	TGTGCCACCAGTCCTCTTGGACAGGGCAATGAGCAGTTCTTC
TRBJ2-2	TRBV7-8	-	TRBD2	CASSPKRLAGGPFYTGELFF	TGTGCCAGCAGCCCTAAGCGACTAGCGGGGGGTCCTTTTTACACCGGGGAGCTGTTTTTT
TRBJ2-1	TRBV5-1	-	TRBD2	CASSPTPMGGTQQFF	TGCGCCAGCAGCCCTACACCAATGGGGGGGACCCAGCAGTTCTTC
TRBJ2-7	TRBV15	-	-	CATSPGASFPYEQYF	TGTGCCACCAGCCCTGGGGCTTCGTTCCCCTACGAGCAGTACTTC
TRBJ2-3	TRBV20-1	-	-	CSAKLGPSTDKQYF	TGCAGTGCTAAACTGGGACCTAGCACAGATAAGCAGTATTTT
TRBJ2-7	TRBV28	-	TRBD2	CASSPTRAGRDEQYF	TGTGCCAGCAGTCCCACCCGGGCAGGGAGGGACGAGCAGTACTTC
TRBJ2-7	TRBV20-1	few	TRBD2	CSARRGADYEQYF	TGCAGTGCTAGGCGGGGGGCAGATTACGAGCAGTACTTC
TRBJ2-7	TRBV12-3/TRBV12-4	-	TRBD2	CASRLAGRYEQYF	TGTGCCAGCAGGCTAGCGGGTCGTTACGAGCAGTACTTC
TRBJ2-7	TRBV20-1	many	TRBD1	CSASGTGRAYEQYF	TGCAGTGCTTCTGGGACAGGCCGGGCCTACGAGCAGTACTTC
TRBJ2-3	TRBV20-1	many	TRBD2	CSAPFRGESDTQYF	TGCAGTGCCCCCTTCCGGGGGGAGTCAGATACGCAGTATTTT
TRBJ2-4	TRBV29-1	many	-	CSLGVGVAKNIQYF	TGCAGCCTTGGCGTAGGGGTAGCCAAAAACATTCAGTACTTC
TRBJ2-4	TRBV20-1	-	-	CSARGGTADLLAKNIQYF	TGCAGTGCTAGAGGCGGAACAGCAGATTTACTAGCCAAAAACATTCAGTACTTC
TRBJ1-2	TRBV3-1	many	-	CASSQGWDRGGYTF	TGTGCCAGCAGCCAAGGGTGGGACCGGGGCGGCTACACCTTC
TRBJ1-6	TRBV5-6	few	-	CASSLGATIRGALHF	TGTGCCAGCAGCTTGGGGGCGACAATACGAGGGGCCCTCCACTTT
TRBJ2-2	TRBV10-2	many	TRBD2	CASRLAGGRDGELFF	TGCGCCAGCAGGCTAGCGGGGGGGCGTGACGGGGAGCTGTTTTTT
TRBJ2-7	TRBV16	many	-	CASSPLVASSYEQYF	TGTGCCAGCAGCCCCCTCGTTGCATCTTCCTACGAGCAGTACTTC
TRBJ1-4	TRBV29-1	many	-	CSVETGGGEKLFF	TGCAGCGTTGAAACGGGAGGAGGAGAAAAACTGTTTTTT
TRBJ2-5	TRBV20-1	many	-	CTVDGIQETQYF	TGCACCGTAGACGGAATCCAAGAGACCCAGTACTTC
TRBJ1-3	TRBV12-3/TRBV12-4	many	-	CASYLRPGRIRNTIYF	TGTGCCAGCTACCTACGGCCAGGGCGGATTCGAAACACCATATATTTT
TRBJ1-2	TRBV5-1	many	-	CASRLTPLGTLDLYGYTF	TGCGCCAGCCGCTTAACCCCCCTGGGGACCCTGGACCTCTATGGCTACACCTTC
TRBJ2-7	TRBV6-1	few	-	CASSLYPRYEQYF	TGTGCCAGCAGCCTCTACCCCAGGTACGAGCAGTACTTC
TRBJ1-5	TRBV12-3/TRBV12-4	few	-	CASSLVGGSDQPQHF	TGTGCCAGCAGTTTAGTGGGGGGTAGTGATCAGCCCCAGCATTTT
TRBJ2-5	TRBV7-3	few	TRBD1	CASSRTGREYQETQYF	TGTGCCAGCAGCCGGACAGGGCGCGAGTACCAAGAGACCCAGTACTTC
TRBJ2-5	TRBV20-1	few	-	CSARARAPWQETQYF	TGCAGTGCTAGAGCAAGGGCCCCCTGGCAAGAGACCCAGTACTTC
TRBJ2-2	TRBV12-3/TRBV12-4	few	TRBD2	CASRYSGGAKVGELFF	TGTGCCAGCAGATACAGCGGGGGGGCCAAGGTCGGGGAGCTGTTTTTT
TRBJ2-5	TRBV10-2	many	-	CASKEGGTIETQYF	TGCGCCAGCAAGGAGGGGGGTACAATCGAGACCCAGTACTTC
TRBJ2-5	TRBV29-1	-	-	CSVAGFQETQYF	TGCAGCGTGGCGGGGTTCCAAGAGACCCAGTACTTC
TRBJ2-3	TRBV20-1	-	-	CSASPDTQYF	TGCAGTGCTAGCCCGGATACGCAGTATTTT
TRBJ2-3	TRBV12-3/TRBV12-4	-	TRBD2	CASSRATSAQYF	TGTGCCAGCAGTCGAGCGACTAGCGCGCAGTATTTT
TRBJ1-4	TRBV2	-	-	CASSEQGLSNEKLFF	TGTGCCAGCAGTGAACAGGGGTTGTCTAATGAAAAACTGTTTTTT
TRBJ2-1	TRBV5-5	-	TRBD2	CASSFWGGGDNEQFF	TGTGCCAGCAGCTTTTGGGGGGGAGGAGACAATGAGCAGTTCTTC
TRBJ2-7	TRBV12-3/TRBV12-4	few	-	CASSSAGGIYEQYF	TGTGCCAGCAGTTCGGCAGGAGGAATTTACGAGCAGTACTTC
TRBJ2-3	TRBV20-1	many	-	CSATVEGRTGPDTQYF	TGCAGTGCCACGGTGGAAGGACGCACAGGGCCAGATACGCAGTATTTT
TRBJ2-7	TRBV20-1	many	TRBD1	CSARRDRDYEQYF	TGCAGTGCTCGCCGGGACAGGGACTACGAGCAGTACTTC
TRBJ1-4	TRBV20-1	few	TRBD1	CSGQPQGIEEKLFF	TGCAGTGGCCAACCACAGGGGATAGAAGAAAAACTGTTTTTT
TRBJ1-4	TRBV20-1	many	-	CSARQLTEFDEKLFF	TGCAGTGCTAGACAGCTGACGGAATTCGATGAAAAACTGTTTTTT
TRBJ2-2	TRBV20-1	few	-	CSAYGGPGELFF	TGCAGTGCCTACGGGGGACCCGGGGAGCTGTTTTTT
TRBJ2-6	TRBV6-1	-	-	CASRKTGSRNSGANVLTF	TGTGCCAGCAGAAAAACAGGGAGCCGAAACTCTGGGGCCAACGTCCTGACTTTC
TRBJ2-1	TRBV20-1	few	TRBD2	CSASSSGGAYNEQFF	TGCAGTGCTAGTTCCAGCGGGGGCGCCTACAATGAGCAGTTCTTC
TRBJ1-2	TRBV12-3/TRBV12-4	few	-	CASSLRAGLLYGYTF	TGTGCCAGCAGTTTACGCGCAGGGCTCCTCTATGGCTACACCTTC
TRBJ2-3	TRBV4-1	-	TRBD1	CASSQDSQGQADTQYF	TGCGCCAGCAGCCAAGACTCACAGGGGCAAGCAGATACGCAGTATTTT
TRBJ1-5	TRBV6-1	many	TRBD1	CASTPLGQANQPQHF	TGTGCCAGCACCCCACTCGGACAGGCAAATCAGCCCCAGCATTTT
TRBJ2-5	TRBV18	few	TRBD1	CASSPPGQGREGTQYF	TGTGCCAGCTCACCACCGGGACAGGGACGCGAGGGGACCCAGTACTTC
TRBJ2-1	TRBV12-3/TRBV12-4	few	-	CASSSRRGSGVDEQFF	TGTGCCAGCAGCTCTCGTAGGGGCTCGGGGGTTGATGAGCAGTTCTTC
TRBJ2-1	TRBV30	-	-	CALAGGYNEQFF	TGTGCCTTGGCAGGAGGATACAATGAGCAGTTCTTC